The present entry profiles one T cell receptor beta chain with its context. As yet, its antigen is unknown. At one end the junction does not follow the germline gene, possibly because of a read error. CDR1 and CDR2 from the germline V gene are MDHEN and SYDVKM. The CDR3 has 15 residues. A minimum of 6 micrograms of total RNA was extracted per sample. The data belong to a study of blood T cells in healthy people across ages. Across the study: With template switching, about one barcoded beta molecule was captured per two T cells. Study-level points and caveats: Because donor CMV status was unknown, expanded clonotype changes were possibly confounded. Getting older went along with TCR beta diversity per million T cells dropping roughly linearly.

Through a sample-barcoded 5' primer and a J-beta primer mix, a second PCR was run for 7 to 11 cycles. TCRdb independently ran MiXCR on the 5' RACE reads; one entry per CDR3 protein. This table has 1.5 million to 2 million distinct CDR3 sequences, just under 50% appearing once. V is TRBV28 and J is TRBJ2-3, with TRBD2 as a possible D gene (6 bases). Source material: blood. The sequence was collected from a woman aged 40-49 years in good health. CDR3 coding DNA: TGTGCCAGCAGTTCTCCGGGACTGGGCACAGATGCGCAGTATTTT. Protein: CASSSPGLGTDAQYF. Full variable domain (missing parts from reference TRBV28 and TRBJ2-3): DVKVTQSSRYLVKRTGEKVFLECVQDMDHENMFWYRQDPGLGLRLIYFSYDVKMKEKGDIPEGYSVSREKKERFSLILESASTNQTSMYLCASSSPGLGTDAQYFGPGTRLTVL.